These T cell receptor beta chains were read from a single sample in a study of prognosis after radiotherapy for stage I lung cancer. TCRdb recomputed calls from the multiplex PCR reads with MiXCR, one row per CDR3 protein. This table has 50,000 to 75,000 distinct CDR3 sequences, more than 25% appearing once. The sample consisted of PBMCs, taken before or after stereotactic body radiation therapy (not recorded which). The receptors derive from a donor over 45 with non-small cell lung cancer. CDR3s include the opening cysteine and the closing phenylalanine or tryptophan. D genes are given only for firm matches. Size is stated for part of the rows, as once, few or many counts, or as a class when the clone is expanded.

cdr3_length,j_call,d_call,v_call,clone_size,cdr3_nt,cdr3_aa
13,TRBJ1-4,-,TRBV18,-,TGTGCCAGCTCACCAGGGTTGAATGGAAAACTGTTTTTT,CASSPGLNGKLFF
16,TRBJ1-2,TRBD1,TRBV4-1,many,TGCGCCAGCAGCCAAGATCGGGACAGGGGGAACTATGGCTACACCTTC,CASSQDRDRGNYGYTF
16,TRBJ2-2,TRBD1,TRBV29-1,many,TGCAGCCCGGAATCGTCCGGGACAGAGAACACCGGGGAGCTGTTTTTT,CSPESSGTENTGELFF
15,TRBJ2-3,TRBD2,TRBV11-2,many,TGTGCCAGCAGCTTCGAGCGGGGTCTCACAGATACGCAGTATTTT,CASSFERGLTDTQYF
13,TRBJ1-2,-,TRBV11-1,many,TGTGCCAGCACCCGACAGGAATCGGGTGGCTACACCTTC,CASTRQESGGYTF
15,TRBJ1-6,-,TRBV5-1,many,TGCGCCAGCAGCTTAGACAGCCCTAATAATTCACCCCTCCACTTT,CASSLDSPNNSPLHF
13,TRBJ1-1,-,TRBV7-3,many,TGTGCCAGCAGCTGGGGACAGAACACTGAAGCTTTCTTT,CASSWGQNTEAFF
15,TRBJ2-3,TRBD2,TRBV11-2,many,TGTGCCAGCAGCCAGCCGGCGGGGGGGCAAGATACGCAGTATTTT,CASSQPAGGQDTQYF
18,TRBJ1-6,-,TRBV19,many,TGTGCCAGTCGCTGCCCCCCTAAAGTGAGCTCCTATAATTCACCCCTCCACTTT,CASRCPPKVSSYNSPLHF
13,TRBJ1-5,-,TRBV6-9,-,TGTGCCAGCAGTTGGGGCAGCAATCAGACCCAGCATTTT,CASSWGSNQTQHF
14,TRBJ1-1,-,TRBV12-3/TRBV12-4,-,TGCGCCAGCAGTTCGACCGGAGGGGGGTCTCAAGCTTTCTTT,CASSSTGGGSQAFF
13,TRBJ1-4,TRBD1,TRBV20-1,many,TGCAGTGCCTCGACAGGGGGTCATGAAAAACTGTTTTTT,CSASTGGHEKLFF
14,TRBJ1-1,-,TRBV18,-,TGTGCCAGCTCACCTGGACAGATGAACACTGAAGCTTTCTTT,CASSPGQMNTEAFF
15,TRBJ2-3,TRBD2,TRBV5-1,many,TGCGCCAGCAGCGACCGAGGACTAGCGATGGATACGCAGTATTTT,CASSDRGLAMDTQYF
13,TRBJ2-3,-,TRBV5-6,many,TGTGCCAGCAGCTCTCGGAACACAGATACGCAGTATTTT,CASSSRNTDTQYF
15,TRBJ1-6,-,TRBV4-1,many,TGCGCCAGCAGCCAAGAAGGCAACCGCGCCCGTTCCCTCCACTTT,CASSQEGNRARSLHF
15,TRBJ2-3,TRBD2,TRBV20-1,many,TGCAGTGCTAGAGATCGGGCGGGGGGGCGAGATACGCAGTATTTT,CSARDRAGGRDTQYF
13,TRBJ1-1,-,TRBV10-3,-,TGTGCCATCATGGGCGGAAAGAACACTGAAGCTTTCTTT,CAIMGGKNTEAFF
16,TRBJ1-2,TRBD1,TRBV5-1,many,TGCGCCAGCAGCCCGGTCCCGGGACAGGGCGGGTATGGCTACACCTTC,CASSPVPGQGGYGYTF
15,TRBJ1-1,-,TRBV6-1,many,TGTGCCAGCAGTGAACCCGGGTCGGCGGACACTGAAGCTTTCTTT,CASSEPGSADTEAFF
13,TRBJ2-3,-,TRBV6-5,many,TGTGCCAGCAGTTACTCTGCGGCAGATACGCAGTATTTT,CASSYSAADTQYF
15,TRBJ1-6,-,TRBV4-1,many,TGCGCCAGCAGCCAAGGCACGGTTGATAATTCACCCCTCCACTTT,CASSQGTVDNSPLHF